This paragraph covers one T cell receptor beta chain sequence. Original processing notes: Reference gene primer amplification in the assay estimated nucleated cell counts. Libraries were prepared by immunoSEQ multiplex PCR; TCRdb keeps only in-frame clonotypes and omits some of them. Clonal size and the V and J genes are those of that table, whereas D and trimming came from the DNA. The sample has about 91,000 clones, roughly 85% seen once. This entry comes from a study of blood T cell repertoires in COVID-19. Overall study: The origin of the acute and convalescent COVID-19 samples was the United States, Italy and Spain. T cells, B-cell-depleted T cells, or PBMCs supplied cDNA or gDNA.

J was trimmed by 17 bases and V by 5 bases; bases with no gene match: 11. Per germline, CDR1 MNHNY and CDR2 SVGAGI (reference sequence). The CDR3 has 14 residues. The TCR comes from a man aged 70 or older with acute or convalescent COVID-19. The chain is built from TRBV6-6 and TRBJ1-6, with 11 bases matching TRBD1. The sample taken for sequencing was peripheral blood. CDR3 sequence: CASSASGQGDMVHF. CDR3 nucleotide sequence: TGTGCCAGCAGTGCCTCGGGACAGGGGGACATGGTCCACTTT.